These 25 T cell receptor beta chains were sequenced from one sample in a study of blood T cell repertoires in COVID-19. TCRdb keeps only in-frame clones here, not all; method: immunoSEQ multiplex PCR. The table lists fewer than 200,000 clones, 80% of them singletons, with about 6.8% in the top ten. The sample was peripheral blood. The receptors derive from a man between 65 and 79 years old with active or convalescent COVID-19.

The chain is built from TRBV3-1 (or the pseudogene TRBV3-2) and TRBJ2-2, with 8 bases identical to TRBD1. V shed 4 bases, J shed 4 bases, and the junction held 2 bases outside the gene matches. Germline lookup yields CDR1 LGHDT and CDR2 YNNKEL (reference sequence). The CDR3 has 14 residues. The DNA of the CDR3 is TGTGCCAGCAGCCCGGGACAGGCCACCGGGGAGCTGTTTTTT. Its protein is CASSPGQATGELFF.

The chain is built from TRBV7-9 and TRBJ1-2; D gene unclear. The CDR3 extends over 13 amino acids. Between the trimmed V and J ends, which lost 9 bases and 1 base, there was a span of 12 bases. CDR1 and CDR2 (germline): SEHNR, FQNEAQ (reference sequence). The CDR3 sequence is CASSNDNNYGYTF. In DNA, the CDR3 is TGTGCCAGTAGTAATGACAATAACTATGGCTACACCTTC.

The J gene is TRBJ1-5, the V gene TRBV6-2 or TRBV6-3; 7 nucleotides match TRBD1. Germline V gene data show CDR1 as MNHEY and CDR2 as SVGEGT. This CDR3 has 18 residues. V was pared by 4 bases and J by 0 bases, with 12 bases of the junction left unmatched. CDR3 in amino acids: CASSSFVPTGYSNQPQHF. CDR3 DNA: TGTGCCAGCAGTTCCTTCGTCCCGACAGGGTATAGCAATCAGCCCCAGCATTTT.

CDR3 coding DNA: TGCAGCGTTGCGGGGGGGGGAGGCCTCTATGGCTACACCTTC. This sequence encodes CSVAGGGGLYGYTF. The chain uses TRBV29-1 and TRBJ1-2, with D tentatively TRBD1 (5 bases). V lost 4 bases and J 4 bases, leaving 16 bases between the germline ends. The germline gives CDR1 SQVTM, CDR2 ANQGSEA. The CDR3 is made up of 14 amino acids.

The genes are TRBV7-8 and TRBJ1-1; 11 bases align to TRBD1. Germline V lookup: CDR1 SGHVS, CDR2 FQNEAQ. Trimming removed 4 bases from V and 8 bases from J; junction bases left unmatched: 6. The CDR3 spans 14 residues. The DNA of the CDR3 is TGTGCCAGCAGCTCGTGGACAGGGGGCTTGGAAGCTTTCTTT. This translates into CASSSWTGGLEAFF.

The chain links TRBV7-6 to TRBJ2-7; TRBD2 matches 9 bases. From germline, CDR1 is SGHVS and CDR2 FNYEAQ. The CDR3 is made up of 16 amino acids. After removal of 1 base from V and 2 bases from J, the junction contained 6 bases not matched to a gene. For the CDR3, the DNA is TGTGCCAGCAGCTTAGTCGGAGCGGGAGGACCCTACGAGCAGTACTTC. Encoded protein: CASSLVGAGGPYEQYF.

The chain employs TRBV2 and TRBJ1-5; tentatively, D is TRBD1 (5 bases). This CDR3 is built from 12 residues. Germline V gives CDR1 SNHLY, CDR2 FYNNEI. Deletions cut 4 bases from V and 4 bases from J, with 5 bases between. In DNA, the CDR3 is TGTGCCAGCAGTGGACAGAATCAGCCCCAGCATTTT. Residues: CASSGQNQPQHF.

The chain is built from TRBV9 and TRBJ1-2; tentative D call: TRBD1 (6 bases). Looked up from germline, CDR1 is SGDLS and CDR2 is YYNGEE. This CDR3 comprises 12 residues. V lost 6 bases, J lost 4 bases, and 10 bases lay in between. The CDR3 is CASKTGSYGYTF. The DNA of the CDR3 is TGTGCCAGCAAGACAGGTTCCTATGGCTACACCTTC.

The chain employs TRBV30 and TRBJ2-5, with D maybe TRBD1 (7 bases). Germline CDR1 is GTSNPN and CDR2 is SVGIG (reference sequence). This CDR3 is 15 amino acids long. With 0 bases removed from V and 5 bases from J, the gap between germline ends came to 16 bases. The CDR3 nucleotides read TGTGCCTGGAGTGTCCTGGAGGGGGCATCGGAGACCCAGTACTTC. It codes for CAWSVLEGASETQYF.

This CDR3 reads CASSLQGGHYGYTF. The CDR3 DNA sequence: TGTGCCAGCAGCCTACAGGGGGGCCACTATGGCTACACCTTC. The chain links TRBV3-1 (or the pseudogene TRBV3-2) to TRBJ1-2, with 8 bases aligning to TRBD1. Germline V gives CDR1 LGHDT, CDR2 YNNKEL (reference sequence). V gave up 4 bases and J gave up 3 bases; unmatched junction bases: 4. This CDR3 is built from 14 residues.

This chain connects TRBV30 to TRBJ1-1; D uncertain. Germline V gene data show CDR1 as GTSNPN and CDR2 as SVGIG (reference sequence). The ends were cut back, 0 bases at V and 2 bases at J, with 7 bases in the middle. The CDR3 length is 13 residues. The CDR3 reads CAWSVWSNTEAFF. The CDR3 region has the DNA TGTGCCTGGAGTGTATGGAGTAACACTGAAGCTTTCTTT.

This clone occurred a few times. V usage is TRBV7-8 and J usage is TRBJ2-7; D is unresolved. V was pared by 5 bases and J by 5 bases, with 16 bases between. Germline CDR1 reads SGHVS; CDR2 reads FQNEAQ. This CDR3 is built from 14 residues. The CDR3: CASSPILGAHEQYF. For the CDR3, the DNA is TGTGCCAGCAGCCCGATCCTAGGAGCACACGAGCAGTACTTC.

This chain uses TRBV5-1 with TRBJ2-7; 10 bases align to TRBD2. The CDR3 is 14 residues long. Trimming removed 2 bases from V and 1 base from J; junction bases left unmatched: 0. CDR1 and CDR2 (germline): SGHRS, YFSETQ. CDR3 nucleotides: TGCGCCAGCAGCTTACTAGCGGGGTCCTACGAGCAGTACTTC. This codes for CASSLLAGSYEQYF.

This rearrangement joins TRBV5-5 to TRBJ2-7; 7 positions match TRBD2. After removal of 2 bases from V and 2 bases from J, the junction contained 4 bases not matched to a gene. There are 14 residues in the CDR3. Per germline, CDR1 SGHKS and CDR2 YYEKEE (reference sequence). CDR3 coding DNA: TGTGCCAGCAGCTTCTTGAGCGGGACCTACGAGCAGTACTTC. It codes for CASSFLSGTYEQYF.

A remark on this clone: Likely a read error: the CDR3 ends without its conserved phenylalanine or tryptophan. The chain is built from TRBV19 and TRBJ1-1, with 8 bases fitting TRBD1. Germline V gene lookup returns CDR1 LNHDA and CDR2 SQIVND (reference sequence). The CDR3 is made up of 15 amino acids. The CDR3 DNA reads TGTGCCAATAGTGGCTACAGGGGGATAAACACTGAAGCTTTCTCT. This sequence encodes CANSGYRGINTEAFS.

This clone appeared once. V usage is TRBV18 and J usage is TRBJ1-2, with 8 bases identical to TRBD1. The CDR3 has 16 residues. V shed 6 bases and J 1 base; nucleotides not matched to a gene: 10. The germline V gene encodes CDR1 KGHSH and CDR2 LQKENI. CDR3 sequence: CASSFKNRGINYGYTF. CDR3 coding DNA: TGTGCCAGCTCGTTCAAAAACAGGGGGATTAACTATGGCTACACCTTC. Together with reference TRBV18 and TRBJ1-2, the CDR3 gives the full variable domain: NAGVMQNPRHLVRRRGQEARLRCSPMKGHSHVYWYRQLPEEGLKFMVYLQKENIIDESGMPKERFSAEFPKEGPSILRIQQVVRGDSAAYFCASSFKNRGINYGYTFGSGTRLTVV.

The chain has TRBV28 and TRBJ2-1; a possible D gene is TRBD2 (5 bases). The CDR3 spans 17 residues. Between the trimmed V and J ends, which lost 4 bases and 3 bases, there was a span of 19 bases. CDR1 and CDR2 (germline): MDHEN, SYDVKM. The CDR3 spells CASSSPLLVLNYNEQFF. CDR3 sequence (DNA): TGTGCCAGCAGTTCCCCCCTACTAGTGTTGAACTACAATGAGCAGTTCTTC.

CDR3 DNA: TGTGCCAGCAGTTTAAGTACAGGGGTTACTGAAGCTTTCTTT. The encoded protein is CASSLSTGVTEAFF. The chain carries TRBV27 and TRBJ1-1; TRBD1 matches at 7 bases. V shed 2 bases and J 5 bases; nucleotides not matched to a gene: 5. The CDR3 consists of 14 residues. The V gene's germline CDR1 is MNHEY and CDR2 SMNVEV (reference sequence).

The chain couples TRBV9 to TRBJ2-5, with 7 nucleotides matching TRBD2. Losses at the gene ends were 8 bases for V and 5 bases for J; bases not matched to a gene: 15. The CDR3 is made up of 15 amino acids. CDR1 and CDR2 (germline): SGDLS, YYNGEE. The CDR3 loop reads CASGRGRPAGETQYF. The DNA of the CDR3 is TGTGCCAGTGGGAGGGGTAGGCCGGCGGGGGAGACCCAGTACTTC.

The V and J genes are TRBV7-3 and TRBJ2-1, with D maybe TRBD2 (6 bases). The V gene lost 1 base and the J gene lost 7 bases, with 17 bases spanning the gap. Germline loops: CDR1 SGHTA, CDR2 FQGTGA. The CDR3 is made up of 16 amino acids. The CDR3 spells CASSLSRSGLRNEQFF. CDR3 coding DNA: TGTGCCAGCAGCTTAAGCCGGTCGGGACTCCGAAATGAGCAGTTCTTC.

The chain recombines TRBV7-9 with TRBJ1-4; D gene uncertain. This CDR3 region has 15 residues. Trimming took off 3 bases at V and 0 bases at J, with 8 bases between the two ends. The germline CDR1 and CDR2 sequences are SEHNR and FQNEAQ (reference sequence). This CDR3 is CASSFPSTTNEKLFF. Here the CDR3 DNA reads TGTGCCAGCAGCTTTCCCAGTACAACTAATGAAAAACTGTTTTTT.

The chain carries TRBV6-1 and TRBJ1-2; 7 nucleotides align to TRBD1. This CDR3 has 16 residues. The V gene's germline CDR1 is MNHNS and CDR2 SASEGT. The V segment lost 4 bases and the J segment 4 bases; nucleotides outside the gene matches: 12. The CDR3 coding sequence is TGTGCCAGCAGTGGGGACAGAGGGAAGAACCCCTATGGCTACACCTTC. Protein sequence: CASSGDRGKNPYGYTF.

The CDR3 nucleotides read TGTGCCAGCAGTTCCTCTCAGGGGGCTTATTTGGCTATCTATGGCTACACCTTC. This sequence encodes CASSSSQGAYLAIYGYTF. This sequence joins TRBV28 and TRBJ1-2, with TRBD1 matching 8 bases. V gave up 4 bases and J gave up 4 bases; unmatched junction bases: 17. The CDR3 consists of 18 residues. CDR1 MDHEN and CDR2 SYDVKM come from the germline V gene.

V usage is TRBV18 and J usage is TRBJ2-1, with 9 nucleotides matching TRBD1. After removal of 3 bases from V and 3 bases from J, the junction contained 3 bases not matched to a gene. The CDR3 runs 15 residues. Looked up from germline, CDR1 is KGHSH and CDR2 is LQKENI. The CDR3 reads CASSPDRGGYNEQFF. The CDR3 nucleotides read TGTGCCAGCTCACCGGACAGGGGAGGCTACAATGAGCAGTTCTTC.

Worth noting for this clone: Additional DNA sequences in this sample encode the identical CDR3. The CDR3 is CASSRTGEYGYTF. CDR3 nucleotide sequence: TGTGCCAGCAGCAGGACAGGGGAATATGGCTACACCTTC. The chain couples TRBV3-1 (or the pseudogene TRBV3-2) to TRBJ1-2; 9 nucleotides align to TRBD1. Germline V CDR1 and CDR2: LGHDT, YNNKEL (reference sequence). The CDR3 has 13 residues. The V gene end was trimmed by 5 bases and the J gene end by 5 bases; junction bases not matched to a gene: 3.